The clone carrying this T cell receptor (beta chain) was picked up one time. Clones were read by immunoSEQ multiplex PCR, and TCRdb kept only the in-frame ones, dropping some. The sample holds some 90,000 clones; about 93% are singletons and the top ten take about 1.1%. Unmatched junction bases numbered 10, after V lost 5 bases and J lost 2 bases. The length of the CDR3 is 17 residues. The germline gives CDR1 SGHTA, CDR2 FQGTGA. The sample belongs to a study of OX40 agonist ivuxolimab in advanced cancers. The starting material was CD4+ or CD8+ T cells sorted from blood, obtained in a trial of the OX40 agonist ivuxolimab. The V gene is TRBV7-3, the J gene TRBJ2-5; 11 bases are a match to TRBD2. The source of this sequence is an adult with an advanced solid tumor such as melanoma, head and neck, liver or kidney cancer. CDR3 nucleotides: TGTGCCAGCAGCCCAAGGGGGACTAGCGGATGGCAAGAGACCCAGTACTTC. Protein product: CASSPRGTSGWQETQYF. Based on the CDR3 plus reference TRBV7-3 and TRBJ2-5, the full variable domain is GAGVSQTPSNKVTEKGKYVELRCDPISGHTALYWYRQSLGQGPEFLIYFQGTGAADDSGLPNDRFFAVRPEGSVSTLKIQRTERGDSAVYLCASSPRGTSGWQETQYFGPGTRLLVL.